The entry below describes one TCR beta chain. The source of the sample is a study of OX40 agonist ivuxolimab in advanced cancers. Study context: Three dose-escalation patients had partial responses: one with hepatocellular carcinoma and two with cutaneous melanoma.

The table came from immunoSEQ multiplex PCR; TCRdb's copy has only in-frame clones and leaves some out. The table has tens of thousands of clones, around 90% seen once; the top ten hold approximately 12%. The V gene end was trimmed by 3 bases and the J gene end by 3 bases; junction bases not matched to a gene: 6. This CDR3 region has 15 residues. CDR1 is MGHRA, CDR2 YSYEKL, per germline. Sequenced here: CD4+ or CD8+ T cells sorted from blood, sampled in a trial of the OX40 agonist ivuxolimab. The gene calls are TRBV4-1 and TRBJ2-3, with 7 positions matching TRBD1. This clonotype was sampled from an adult with an advanced solid tumor such as melanoma, head and neck, liver or kidney cancer. CDR3 bases: TGCGCCAGCAGCCAGGGACAGCGAGGGACAGATACGCAGTATTTT. Residues: CASSQGQRGTDTQYF.